This T cell receptor beta chain originates from a study of metastatic and nonmetastatic thyroid tumors. Looked up from germline, CDR1 is SGHTA and CDR2 is FQGNSA. Trimming stripped 2 bases from V and 3 bases from J, with 14 bases between. This CDR3 is built from 15 residues. MiXCR was used by TCRdb to re-call the PCR reads. Of 3,000 to 4,000 clones listed, under 25% are singletons. Patients were all untreated before their thyroid surgery. V and J are TRBV7-2 and TRBJ2-7; D tentatively fits TRBD1 or TRBD2 (5 bases each). This sequence was found in a female donor with papillary thyroid cancer or a benign thyroid nodule (not recorded which). Some clones in this sample may be carry-over from other donors' samples. The sample comprised tumor tissue. This chain's CDR3 is CASSLRDSGRYEQYF. The CDR3 DNA is TGTGCCAGCAGCTTAAGAGACAGCGGCCGCTACGAGCAGTACTTC.